The 5 T cell receptor beta chains in this list originate from one sample, sequenced in a study of blood T cells in healthy people across ages. With a J-beta primer mix and a sample-barcoded 5' primer, a second PCR ran about 7 to 12 cycles. TCRdb re-analysed the 5' RACE reads in MiXCR, keeping a single row per CDR3 protein. The table includes approximately 1,700,000 distinct CDR3 sequences, 39% detected once. Sequencing was carried out using blood. The receptors originated from a human donor in good health.

This chain uses TRBV5-1 with TRBJ1-1; tentative D call: TRBD1 (5 bases). Germline assignment: CDR1 SGHRS and CDR2 YFSETQ. Trimming cost V 2 bases and J 7 bases, with 12 bases left between them. The CDR3 covers 13 residues. CDR3 DNA sequence: TGCGCCAGCAGCTTCCAGGGCAGGGATGAAGCTTTCTTT. This encodes CASSFQGRDEAFF.

Points on this clonotype: At one end, the junction sequence differs from germline, possibly due to a read error. The CDR3 nucleotides read TGCGCCGGCAGCCCCTGGGAGGGAAGCGCACAAGAGACCCAGTACTTC. Its protein product is CAGSPWEGSAQETQYF. The rearrangement uses TRBV28 and TRBJ2-5, with TRBD2 matching 7 bases. The CDR3 has 16 residues. The germline CDR1 and CDR2 sequences are MDHEN and SYDVKM.

V and J are TRBV27 and TRBJ2-3; D call uncertain. CDR1 MNHEY and CDR2 SMNVEV come from the germline V gene (reference sequence). The CDR3 contains 14 residues. Trimming cost V 3 bases and J 4 bases, with 11 bases left between them. The chain's CDR3 is CASSLSVVADTQYF. The CDR3 DNA reads as TGTGCCAGCAGTTTGTCGGTTGTCGCAGATACGCAGTATTTT.

The chain couples TRBV29-1 to TRBJ2-1; 7 bases match TRBD2. From germline, CDR1 is SQVTM and CDR2 ANQGSEA. Trimming took 4 bases from V and 7 from J; bases not matched to a gene: 19. The CDR3 contains 17 residues. CDR3 amino acids: CSVVRRPSPAGANEQFF. The DNA of the CDR3 is TGCAGCGTTGTCAGGCGGCCCTCCCCGGCGGGAGCGAATGAGCAGTTCTTC.

This clonotype was counted between two and nine times. The V and J genes are TRBV4-2 and TRBJ2-3; 9 nucleotides line up with TRBD2. The V gene's germline CDR1 is LGHNA and CDR2 YNFKEQ. Trimming cost V 1 base and J 6 bases; bases outside gene matches: 5. CDR3 size: 15 residues. For the CDR3, the DNA is TGTGCCAGCAGCCAAGGTTATAGCGGGGGTGATACGCAGTATTTT. It specifies CASSQGYSGGDTQYF.